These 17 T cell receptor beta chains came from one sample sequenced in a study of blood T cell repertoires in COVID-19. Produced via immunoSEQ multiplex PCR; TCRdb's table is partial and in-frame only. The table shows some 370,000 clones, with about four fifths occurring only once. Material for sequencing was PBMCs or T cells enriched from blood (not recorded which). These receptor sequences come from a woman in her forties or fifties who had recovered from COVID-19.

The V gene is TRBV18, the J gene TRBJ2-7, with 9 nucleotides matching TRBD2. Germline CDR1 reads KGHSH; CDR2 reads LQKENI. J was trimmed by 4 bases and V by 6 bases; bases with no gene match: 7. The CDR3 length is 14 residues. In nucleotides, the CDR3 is TGTGCCAGCTCCCCCGGACTAGCGCGTTACGAGCAGTACTTC. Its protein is CASSPGLARYEQYF. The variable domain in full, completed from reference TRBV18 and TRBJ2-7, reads NAGVMQNPRHLVRRRGQEARLRCSPMKGHSHVYWYRQLPEEGLKFMVYLQKENIIDESGMPKERFSAEFPKEGPSILRIQQVVRGDSAAYFCASSPGLARYEQYFGPGTRLTVT.

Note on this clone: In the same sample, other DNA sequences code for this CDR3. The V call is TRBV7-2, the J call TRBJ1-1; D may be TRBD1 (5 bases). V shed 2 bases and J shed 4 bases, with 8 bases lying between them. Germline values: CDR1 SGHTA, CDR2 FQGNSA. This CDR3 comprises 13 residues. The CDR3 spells CASSLSGATEAFF. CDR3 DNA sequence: TGTGCCAGCAGCTTATCTGGGGCCACTGAAGCTTTCTTT. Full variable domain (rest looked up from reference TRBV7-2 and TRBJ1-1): GAGVSQSPSNKVTEKGKDVELRCDPISGHTALYWYRQSLGQGLEFLIYFQGNSAPDKSGLPSDRFSAERTGGSVSTLTIQRTQQEDSAVYLCASSLSGATEAFFGQGTRLTVV.

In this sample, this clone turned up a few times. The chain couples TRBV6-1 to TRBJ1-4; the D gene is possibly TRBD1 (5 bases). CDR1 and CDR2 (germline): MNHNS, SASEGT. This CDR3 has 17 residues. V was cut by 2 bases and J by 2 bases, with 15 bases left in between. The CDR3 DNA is TGTGCCAGCAGTGAATTTCACAGGAGTACGACTAATGAAAAACTGTTTTTT. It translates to CASSEFHRSTTNEKLFF.

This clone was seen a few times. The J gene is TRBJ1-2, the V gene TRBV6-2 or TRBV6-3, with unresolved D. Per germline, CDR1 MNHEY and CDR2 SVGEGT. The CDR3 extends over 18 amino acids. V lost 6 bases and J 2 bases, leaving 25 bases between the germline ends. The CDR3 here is CASSQSQFTVNKNYGYTF. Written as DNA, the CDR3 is TGTGCCAGCAGCCAAAGTCAGTTCACAGTGAACAAAAACTATGGCTACACCTTC.

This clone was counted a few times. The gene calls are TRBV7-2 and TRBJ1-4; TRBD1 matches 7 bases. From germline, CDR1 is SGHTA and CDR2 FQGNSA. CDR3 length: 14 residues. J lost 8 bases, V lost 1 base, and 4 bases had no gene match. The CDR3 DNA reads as TGTGCCAGCAGCTTAGACAGGGGACGAGAAAAACTGTTTTTT. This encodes CASSLDRGREKLFF.

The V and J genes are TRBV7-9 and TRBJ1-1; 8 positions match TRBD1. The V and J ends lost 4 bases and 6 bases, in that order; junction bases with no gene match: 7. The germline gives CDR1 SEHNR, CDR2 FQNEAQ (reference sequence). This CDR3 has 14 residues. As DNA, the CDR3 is TGTGCCAGCAGCTCGCGGACAGGGTTCTCTGAAGCTTTCTTT. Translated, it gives CASSSRTGFSEAFF. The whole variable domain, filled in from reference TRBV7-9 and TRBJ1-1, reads DTGVSQNPRHKITKRGQNVTFRCDPISEHNRLYWYRQTLGQGPEFLTYFQNEAQLEKSRLLSDRFSAERPKGSFSTLEIQRTEQGDSAMYLCASSSRTGFSEAFFGQGTRLTVV.

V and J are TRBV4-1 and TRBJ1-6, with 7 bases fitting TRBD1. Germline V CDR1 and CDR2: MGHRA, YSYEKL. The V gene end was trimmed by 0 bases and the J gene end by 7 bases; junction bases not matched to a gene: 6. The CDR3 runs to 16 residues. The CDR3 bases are TGCGCCAGCAGCCAAGAAAGGGGACAGCAGAATTCACCCCTCCACTTT. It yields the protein CASSQERGQQNSPLHF.

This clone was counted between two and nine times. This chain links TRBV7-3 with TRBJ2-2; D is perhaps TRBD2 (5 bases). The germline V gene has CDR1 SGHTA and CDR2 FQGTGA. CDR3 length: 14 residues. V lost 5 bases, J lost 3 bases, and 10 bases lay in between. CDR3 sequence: CASSPLGYTGELFF. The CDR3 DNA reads TGTGCCAGCAGCCCACTAGGATACACCGGGGAGCTGTTTTTT.

This CDR3 is CSVSSRSGGNEQFF. The DNA for the CDR3 is TGCAGCGTTTCGAGTCGATCTGGCGGCAATGAGCAGTTCTTC. The chain is built from TRBV29-1 and TRBJ2-1; D remains ambiguous. CDR1 and CDR2 from the germline V gene are SQVTM and ANQGSEA. Trimming removed 5 bases at V and 6 bases at J, with 17 bases between. The CDR3 consists of 14 residues.

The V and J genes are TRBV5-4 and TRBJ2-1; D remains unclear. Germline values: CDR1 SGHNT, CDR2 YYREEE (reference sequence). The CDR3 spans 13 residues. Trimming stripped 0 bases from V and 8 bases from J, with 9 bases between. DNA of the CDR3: TGTGCCAGCAGCTTGGCCTCGACTCATGAGCAGTTCTTC. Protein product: CASSLASTHEQFF.

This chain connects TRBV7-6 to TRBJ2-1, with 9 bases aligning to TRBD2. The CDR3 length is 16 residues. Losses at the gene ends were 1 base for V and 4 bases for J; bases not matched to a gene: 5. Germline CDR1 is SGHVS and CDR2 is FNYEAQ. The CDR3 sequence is CASSLGGLAGYNEQFF. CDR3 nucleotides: TGTGCCAGCAGCTTAGGGGGACTAGCCGGTTACAATGAGCAGTTCTTC. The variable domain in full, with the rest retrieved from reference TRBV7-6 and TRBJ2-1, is GAGVSQSPRYKVTKRGQDVALRCDPISGHVSLYWYRQALGQGPEFLTYFNYEAQQDKSGLPNDRFSAERPEGSISTLTIQRTEQRDSAMYRCASSLGGLAGYNEQFFGPGTRLTVL.

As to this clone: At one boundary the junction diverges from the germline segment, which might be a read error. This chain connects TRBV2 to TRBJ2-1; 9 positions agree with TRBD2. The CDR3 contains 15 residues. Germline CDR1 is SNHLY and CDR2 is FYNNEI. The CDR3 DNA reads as TGTGCCAGCAGCGAAGCGGGGGGACCATACAATGAGCAGTTCTTC. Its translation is CASSEAGGPYNEQFF.

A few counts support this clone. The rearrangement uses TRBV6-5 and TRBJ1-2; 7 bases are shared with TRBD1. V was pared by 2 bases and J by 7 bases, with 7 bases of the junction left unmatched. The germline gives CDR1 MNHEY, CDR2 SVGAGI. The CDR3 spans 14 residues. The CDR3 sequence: CASSYTRQGSGYTF. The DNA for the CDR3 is TGTGCCAGCAGTTACACGCGACAGGGAAGTGGCTACACCTTC.

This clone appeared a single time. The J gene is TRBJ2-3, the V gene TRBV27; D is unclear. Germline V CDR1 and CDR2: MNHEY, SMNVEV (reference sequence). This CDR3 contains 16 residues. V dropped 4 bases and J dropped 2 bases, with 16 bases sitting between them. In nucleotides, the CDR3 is TGTGCCAGCAGTTCCTCCCTGGCGGTCTTCACAGATACGCAGTATTTT. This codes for CASSSSLAVFTDTQYF.

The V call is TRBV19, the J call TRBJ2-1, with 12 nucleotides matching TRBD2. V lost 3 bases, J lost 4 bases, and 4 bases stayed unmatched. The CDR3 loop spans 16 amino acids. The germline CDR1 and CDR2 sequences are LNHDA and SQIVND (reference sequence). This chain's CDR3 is CASSITSGGTYNEQFF. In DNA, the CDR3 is TGTGCCAGTAGTATCACTAGCGGGGGGACTTACAATGAGCAGTTCTTC.

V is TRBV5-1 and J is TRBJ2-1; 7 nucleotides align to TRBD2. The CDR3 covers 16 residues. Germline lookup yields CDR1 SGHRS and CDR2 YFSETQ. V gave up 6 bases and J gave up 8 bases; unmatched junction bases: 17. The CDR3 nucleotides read TGCGCCAGCACATTCCTAGCAATGGGCGGGAGCGATGAGCAGTTCTTC. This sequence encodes CASTFLAMGGSDEQFF.

CDR3: CASSLGAGGAGANVLTF. In DNA, the CDR3 is TGTGCCAGCAGCTTAGGGGCAGGGGGCGCTGGGGCCAACGTCCTGACTTTC. The V gene is TRBV7-9, the J gene TRBJ2-6; the match to TRBD1 covers 8 bases. This CDR3 comprises 17 residues. V shed 1 base and J 2 bases; nucleotides not matched to a gene: 4. Germline CDR1 is SEHNR and CDR2 is FQNEAQ (reference sequence).